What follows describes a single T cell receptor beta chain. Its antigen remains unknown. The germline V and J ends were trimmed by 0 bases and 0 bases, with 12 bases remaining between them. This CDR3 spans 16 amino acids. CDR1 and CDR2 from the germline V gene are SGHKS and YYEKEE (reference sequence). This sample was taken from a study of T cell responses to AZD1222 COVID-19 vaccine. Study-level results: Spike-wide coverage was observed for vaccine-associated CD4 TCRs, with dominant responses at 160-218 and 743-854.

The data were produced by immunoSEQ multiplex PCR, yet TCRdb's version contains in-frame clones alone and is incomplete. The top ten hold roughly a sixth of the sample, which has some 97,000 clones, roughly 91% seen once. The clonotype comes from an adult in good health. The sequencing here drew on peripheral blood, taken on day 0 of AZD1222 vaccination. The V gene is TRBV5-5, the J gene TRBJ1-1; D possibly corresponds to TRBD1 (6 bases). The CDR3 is CASSLAPTGLNTEAFF. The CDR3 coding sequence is TGTGCCAGCAGCTTGGCCCCGACAGGCTTGAACACTGAAGCTTTCTTT.